This TCR beta chain was captured in a study of human T cells and chemical hapten exposure (dated by TCRdb to about 2021). About the full investigation: For sensitization, 2% DPC in acetone was applied to a 2 cm by 2 cm area of upper inner arm skin. Patients additionally received weekly therapeutic DPC doses to the scalp throughout the approximately 24-week study period. Patch testing on the upper back used Finn chambers containing 0.01% DPC, with scoring done after 6 days according to International Contact Dermatitis Research Group standards. Most of the patients in the cohort were female, and the cohort covered alopecia areata with under or over 50% scalp involvement, alopecia totalis and alopecia universalis. Libraries were pooled for sequencing, and per-sample TCR yields varied mainly because of small differences in library volumes within the pool. The study tracked peripheral blood TCR repertoire changes in vivo during primary and secondary sensitization to the hapten diphenylcyclopropenone (DPC) in alopecia patients. Blood samples were taken from patients before sensitization (week 0) and then at 2, 6 and about 24 weeks after DPC sensitization. Blood for TCR sequencing was provided by twenty-nine alopecia patients at one to four time points (pre-sensitization, 2, 6 and 24 weeks).

This specimen's time point label, interpreted: patch test 1, 2 weeks after DPC sensitization. This sample's treatment or condition label indicates: therapeutic diphenylcyclopropenone sensitization with weekly scalp DPC. At every patch-test visit, the blood draw took place before the patch test was put on. Eligible patients were aged 18 to 70, diagnosed with alopecia, deemed suitable for DPC therapy, and excluded if pregnant. Total RNA was extracted from unfractionated whole blood collected in Tempus Blood RNA tubes. What the work shows at the level of the full study, not this receptor alone: No change with DPC sensitization was found in the number of TCRs above 1 in 1000 frequency, and no evidence of global repertoire structure alterations was found. Significantly more large CDR3 similarity clusters were formed by expanded TCRs than by pre-sensitization or healthy control sets, consistent with antigen-driven responses. All patients had alopecia, a presumed autoimmune disease, so their immune response might differ from that of healthy individuals. Repeated subsampling changed both the strength of the expansion versus patch-test correlation and the threshold at which that correlation became significant. The number of PT1 expanded TCRs positively correlated with patch test score, significant at thresholds 8, 16 and 32 but not 4.

Library preparation was by RACE. Sequenced on a NextSeq 500. During library preparation, unique molecular identifiers were attached to individual cDNA molecules so that TCRs could be counted in a quantitative, reproducible way. From each blood RNA sample, both TCR alpha and TCR beta chains were sequenced. In the original analysis: The median number of TCRs per sample was some 100,000, ranging from 23,224 to 690,600. The Decombinator software suite was used to annotate the V, J and CDR3 of the TCR reads. To make PS versus PT1 abundance plots, every sample was subsampled to the same number of TCRs (28,000). Expanded TCRs were defined as absent before sensitization and observed at least eight times at the 2-week time point. TCRdb itself trimmed the public reads at Q25 with fastp, ran MiXCR and retained productive beta chains. Every distinct CDR3 protein forms one entry, paired with its most common genes and DNA. The V and J calls were not made by the authors but by TCRdb's processing. The sample has about 120,000 distinct CDR3 sequences on record, 12% of them singletons. Of the sample, roughly 1.5% is held by the ten largest clones.

This clonotype has more than one count but fewer than ten. What this receptor recognizes is not known. No much larger clonotype is one base removed from it; base qualities were not supplied. The CDR3, cysteine through phenylalanine, is 10 amino acids long. The kept DNA is CDR3 alone, 30 bases in frame from the first base. Taken from the germline V gene, the CDR1 and CDR2 loops are SQVTM and ANQGSEA. The V and J ends are trimmed by 4 bases and 13 bases, leaving 13 bases between them. The source of this sequence is a woman between 45 and 60 years old with alopecia areata. Some clones in this sample may be carry-over from other donors' samples. The sequencing used whole blood, collected in connection with sensitization to the hapten diphenylcyclopropenone (DPC). The rearrangement joined TRBV29-1 to TRBJ1-1, with a tentative D gene TRBD1 over 5 matching bases. For the CDR3, the sequence is CSVVGTEGFF. The sequenced DNA is TGCAGCGTTGTGGGGACCGAGGGTTTCTTT.